Following are 14 T cell receptor beta chains from one sample sequenced in a study of T cell repertoires in cytomegalovirus infection. One entry per CDR3 protein, called by TCRdb with MiXCR from the reads. The sample shows around 71,000 distinct CDR3 sequences, more than 20% of them seen only once. No antigen has been identified for these receptors. The sample here was CD8+ T cells from cultured PBMCs, taken from culture after CMV antigen stimulation. The receptors derive from a human donor in good health (CMV status not recorded). Some clones in this sample may be carry-over from other donors' samples.

This clonotype came up a few times. The chain links TRBV7-9 to TRBJ2-7; TRBD1 matches 9 bases. The V segment lost 3 bases and the J segment 5 bases; nucleotides outside the gene matches: 8. Looked up from germline, CDR1 is SEHNR and CDR2 is FQNEAQ (reference sequence). The length of the CDR3 is 15 residues. The CDR3 DNA sequence: TGTGCCAGCAGCTTTCCGACAGGGGGTTGGGACGAGCAGTACTTC. Translating gives CASSFPTGGWDEQYF.

The CDR3 is CASSVDRLSNQPQHF. DNA for the CDR3: TGTGCCAGCAGCGTCGACAGGCTTAGCAATCAGCCCCAGCATTTT. The V call is TRBV7-2, the J call TRBJ1-5, with TRBD1 as a possible D gene (6 bases). V gave up 5 bases and J gave up 0 bases, with 11 bases separating them. Germline V lookup: CDR1 SGHTA, CDR2 FQGNSA. CDR3 length: 15 amino acids.

The chain recombines TRBV12-3 or TRBV12-4 with TRBJ1-5; D not certain. The CDR3 spans 13 residues. Trimming removed 2 bases at V and 4 bases at J, with 6 bases between. The CDR3 loop reads CASSLMGNQPQHF. The CDR3 DNA reads TGTGCCAGCAGTTTAATGGGGAATCAGCCCCAGCATTTT.

The chain is built from TRBV7-8 and TRBJ2-2, with D possibly being TRBD1 (6 bases). Germline CDR1 reads SGHVS; CDR2 reads FQNEAQ. V lost 3 bases and J 5 bases, leaving 13 bases between the germline ends. The CDR3 consists of 15 residues. The CDR3 region is CASSFLGQPTGELFF. The CDR3 DNA reads TGTGCCAGCAGCTTCTTAGGACAGCCTACCGGGGAGCTGTTTTTT.

This clonotype appeared a few times. The genes are TRBV19 and TRBJ2-2, with unresolved D. This CDR3 region has 11 residues. The V and J ends lost 8 bases and 4 bases respectively, with 5 bases between them. From germline, CDR1 is LNHDA and CDR2 SQIVND (reference sequence). The CDR3 region has the DNA TGTGCCAGTGGAGTCACCGGGGAGCTGTTTTTT. This encodes CASGVTGELFF.

There are a few counts of this clonotype. This sequence joins TRBV7-9 and TRBJ1-6, with D possibly matching TRBD1 (6 bases). The germline gives CDR1 SEHNR, CDR2 FQNEAQ (reference sequence). V lost 1 base and J 9 bases, leaving 13 bases between the germline ends. This CDR3 spans 15 amino acids. The CDR3 sequence is CASSLGWDNGSPLHF. The CDR3 DNA reads TGTGCCAGCAGCTTAGGTTGGGACAACGGTTCACCCCTCCACTTT.

This clonotype showed up just a few times. The J gene is TRBJ2-1, the V gene TRBV7-2; 13 nucleotides match TRBD2. The CDR3 runs to 15 residues. Per the germline V gene, CDR1 is SGHTA and CDR2 is FQGNSA. J was trimmed by 7 bases and V by 5 bases; bases with no gene match: 5. The CDR3 region is CASSTTSGGANEQFF. The CDR3 DNA reads TGTGCCAGCAGCACTACTAGCGGGGGGGCTAATGAGCAGTTCTTC.

This clonotype was counted only a few times. The rearrangement links TRBV7-2 to TRBJ2-7, with TRBD2 matching 9 bases. The germline V gene encodes CDR1 SGHTA and CDR2 FQGNSA. This CDR3 contains 18 residues. V was clipped by 1 base and J by 1 base; unmatched bases: 11. CDR3 in DNA: TGTGCCAGCAGCTTAGGAAAGGGACTAGCTTTGGGTTCCTACGAGCAGTACTTC. Protein: CASSLGKGLALGSYEQYF.

The chain joins TRBV27 to TRBJ1-1; perhaps TRBD1 as D (5 bases). Trimming removed 0 bases at V and 8 bases at J, with 10 bases between. CDR1 MNHEY and CDR2 SMNVEV come from the germline V gene (reference sequence). The CDR3 runs to 13 residues. CDR3 sequence (DNA): TGTGCCAGCAGTTTATCCCGGGGGGGAGAAGCTTTCTTT. As protein: CASSLSRGGEAFF.

The rearrangement joins TRBV4-1 to TRBJ2-3, with 10 bases matching TRBD1. The CDR3 extends over 18 amino acids. The V segment lost 3 bases and the J segment 2 bases; nucleotides outside the gene matches: 11. Germline CDR1 is MGHRA and CDR2 is YSYEKL. CDR3 bases: TGCGCCAGCAGCCATCCAACAGTGGGACAGGGGACCACAGATACGCAGTATTTT. Translating it yields CASSHPTVGQGTTDTQYF.

This clonotype was seen ten or more times. V and J are TRBV6-2 or TRBV6-3 and TRBJ2-2, with 9 positions matching TRBD2. The length of the CDR3 is 19 residues. The germline V gene has CDR1 MNHEY and CDR2 SVGEGT. The J segment lost 2 bases and the V segment lost 2 bases, leaving 12 bases of the junction unmatched. CDR3 loop: CASSYDKGSGGRNTGELFF. CDR3 nucleotides: TGTGCCAGCAGTTACGATAAAGGTAGCGGGGGCCGTAACACCGGGGAGCTGTTTTTT.

The rearrangement joins TRBV7-4 to TRBJ1-1, with D unresolved. Trimming removed 1 base from V and 0 bases from J, with 6 bases in between. The CDR3 loop spans 14 amino acids. In germline, CDR1 is SGHVT, CDR2 SQSDAQ. CDR3 DNA sequence: TGTGCCAGCAGCTTAGAGGGTATGAACACTGAAGCTTTCTTT. Translating gives CASSLEGMNTEAFF.

This clonotype was seen a few times. The gene calls are TRBV6-6 and TRBJ2-3; D is undetermined. The CDR3 spans 15 residues. V lost 0 bases and J lost 2, with 9 bases in between. Germline V gene sequence: CDR1 MNHNY, CDR2 SVGAGI (reference sequence). The CDR3 here is CASSYSAQSTDTQYF. The CDR3 DNA reads as TGTGCCAGCAGTTACTCCGCCCAGTCCACAGATACGCAGTATTTT.

V and J are TRBV6-1 and TRBJ1-6; D remains unclear. The CDR3 runs 15 residues. Germline V gene sequence: CDR1 MNHNS, CDR2 SASEGT. The V and J ends lost 3 bases and 7 bases respectively, with 13 bases between them. CDR3 amino acids: CASSELDGRNSPLHF. The CDR3 coding sequence is TGTGCCAGCAGTGAGTTGGATGGTAGGAATTCACCCCTCCACTTT.